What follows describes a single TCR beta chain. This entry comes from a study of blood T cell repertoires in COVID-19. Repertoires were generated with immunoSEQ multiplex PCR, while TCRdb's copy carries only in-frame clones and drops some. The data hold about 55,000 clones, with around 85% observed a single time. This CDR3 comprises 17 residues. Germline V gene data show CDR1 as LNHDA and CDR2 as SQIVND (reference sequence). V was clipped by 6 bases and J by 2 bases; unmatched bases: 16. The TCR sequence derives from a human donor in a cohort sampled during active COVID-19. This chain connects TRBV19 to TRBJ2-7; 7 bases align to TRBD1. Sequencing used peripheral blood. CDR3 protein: CASSPRIRTGAPYEQYF. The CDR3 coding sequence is TGTGCCAGTAGCCCTAGAATCCGAACAGGGGCCCCCTACGAGCAGTACTTC.